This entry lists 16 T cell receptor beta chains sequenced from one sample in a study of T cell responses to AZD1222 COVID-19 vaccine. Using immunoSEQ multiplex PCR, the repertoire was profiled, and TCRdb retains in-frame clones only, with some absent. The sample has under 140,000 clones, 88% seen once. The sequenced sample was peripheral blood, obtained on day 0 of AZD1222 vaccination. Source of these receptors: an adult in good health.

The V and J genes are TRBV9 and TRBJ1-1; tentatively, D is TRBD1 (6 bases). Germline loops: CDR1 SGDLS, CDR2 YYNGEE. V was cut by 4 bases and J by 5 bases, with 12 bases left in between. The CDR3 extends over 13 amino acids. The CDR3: CASSKSGTTEAFF. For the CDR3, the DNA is TGTGCCAGCAGCAAATCCGGGACAACTGAAGCTTTCTTT.

CDR3 nucleotides: TGTGCCAGTAGTATGGGGGACAGGGGAATAGGTGAGCAGTTCTTC. Protein product: CASSMGDRGIGEQFF. V is TRBV19 and J is TRBJ2-1, with 10 bases lining up with TRBD1. Germline V gene sequence: CDR1 LNHDA, CDR2 SQIVND (reference sequence). J gave up 9 bases and V 3 bases, and 8 bases lay outside the gene matches. The CDR3 is made up of 15 amino acids.

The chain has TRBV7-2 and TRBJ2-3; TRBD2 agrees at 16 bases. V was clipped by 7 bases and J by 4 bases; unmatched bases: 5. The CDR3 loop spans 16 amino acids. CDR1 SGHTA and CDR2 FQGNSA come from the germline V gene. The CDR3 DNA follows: TGTGCCAGCAACCCGGGACTAGCGGGAGGGTCAGATACGCAGTATTTT. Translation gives CASNPGLAGGSDTQYF.

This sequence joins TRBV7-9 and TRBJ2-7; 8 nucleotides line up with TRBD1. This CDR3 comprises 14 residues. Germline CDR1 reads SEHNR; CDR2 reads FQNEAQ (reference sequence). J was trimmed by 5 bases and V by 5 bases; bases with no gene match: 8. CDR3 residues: CASSPNPDRDEQYF. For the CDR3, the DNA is TGTGCCAGCAGCCCAAATCCGGACAGGGACGAGCAGTACTTC.

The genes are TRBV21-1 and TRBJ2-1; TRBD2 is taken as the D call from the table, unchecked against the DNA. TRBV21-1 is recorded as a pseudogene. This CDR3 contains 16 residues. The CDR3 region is CASSKSLNHSYNEQFF. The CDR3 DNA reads TGTGCCAGCAGCAAGTCACTAAACCACTCCTACAATGAGCAGTTCTTC.

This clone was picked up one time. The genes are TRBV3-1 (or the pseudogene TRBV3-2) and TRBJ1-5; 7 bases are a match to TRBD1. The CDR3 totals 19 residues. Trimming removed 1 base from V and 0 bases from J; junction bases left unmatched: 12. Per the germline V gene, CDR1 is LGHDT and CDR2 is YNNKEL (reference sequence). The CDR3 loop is CASSQGPGQAGISNQPQHF. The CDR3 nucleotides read TGTGCCAGCAGCCAAGGCCCCGGACAGGCAGGAATTAGCAATCAGCCCCAGCATTTT.

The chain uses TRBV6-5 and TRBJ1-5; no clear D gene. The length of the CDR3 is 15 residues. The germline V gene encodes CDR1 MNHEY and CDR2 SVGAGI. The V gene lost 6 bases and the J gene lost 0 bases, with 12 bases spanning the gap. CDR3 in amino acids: CASRRALNSNQPQHF. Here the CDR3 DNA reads TGTGCCAGCAGAAGAGCTCTGAATAGCAATCAGCCCCAGCATTTT.

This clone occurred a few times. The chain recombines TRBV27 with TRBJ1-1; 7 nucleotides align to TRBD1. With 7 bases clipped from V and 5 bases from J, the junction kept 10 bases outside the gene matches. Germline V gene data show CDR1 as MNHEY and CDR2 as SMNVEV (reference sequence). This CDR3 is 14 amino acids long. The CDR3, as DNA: TGTGCCAGCAAAGTGGGGTCCAGGGGGACTGAAGCTTTCTTT. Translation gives CASKVGSRGTEAFF.

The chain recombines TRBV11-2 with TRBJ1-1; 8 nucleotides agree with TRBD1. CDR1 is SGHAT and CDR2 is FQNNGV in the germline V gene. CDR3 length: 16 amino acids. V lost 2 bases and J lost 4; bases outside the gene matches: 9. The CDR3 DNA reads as TGTGCCAGCAGCTTACCACAGGGGGGGATGGGCACTGAAGCTTTCTTT. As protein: CASSLPQGGMGTEAFF.

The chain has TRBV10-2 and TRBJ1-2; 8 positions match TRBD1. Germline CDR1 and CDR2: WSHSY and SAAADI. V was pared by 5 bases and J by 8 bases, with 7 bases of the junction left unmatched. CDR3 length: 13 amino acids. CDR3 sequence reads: CASSPTGAGGYTF. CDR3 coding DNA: TGCGCCAGCAGTCCGACAGGGGCAGGAGGCTACACCTTC.

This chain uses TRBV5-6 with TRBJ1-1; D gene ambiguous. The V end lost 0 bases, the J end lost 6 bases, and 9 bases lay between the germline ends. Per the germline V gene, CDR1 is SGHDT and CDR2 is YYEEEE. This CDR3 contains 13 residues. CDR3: CASSLVATPEAFF. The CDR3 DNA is TGTGCCAGCAGCTTGGTGGCTACACCTGAAGCTTTCTTT.

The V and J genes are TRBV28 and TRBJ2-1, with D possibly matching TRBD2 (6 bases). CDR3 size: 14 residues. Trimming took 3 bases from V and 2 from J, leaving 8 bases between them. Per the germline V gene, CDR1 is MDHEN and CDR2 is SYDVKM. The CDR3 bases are TGTGCCAGCAGTTTCGCGGGGCCCTACAATGAGCAGTTCTTC. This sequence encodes CASSFAGPYNEQFF.

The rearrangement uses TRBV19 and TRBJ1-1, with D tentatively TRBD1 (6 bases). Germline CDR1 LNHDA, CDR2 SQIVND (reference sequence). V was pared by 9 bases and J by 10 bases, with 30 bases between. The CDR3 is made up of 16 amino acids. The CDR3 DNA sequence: TGTGCCAGCAGTCGGGAAAGACAGGCGTTTATCTCTGGAGCTTTCTTT. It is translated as CASSRERQAFISGAFF.

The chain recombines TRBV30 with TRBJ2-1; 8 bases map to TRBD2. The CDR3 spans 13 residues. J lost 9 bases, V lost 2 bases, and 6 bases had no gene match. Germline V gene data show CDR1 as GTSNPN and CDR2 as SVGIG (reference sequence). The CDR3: CAWSFYTSGEQFF. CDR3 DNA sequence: TGTGCCTGGAGTTTTTACACTAGCGGTGAGCAGTTCTTC.

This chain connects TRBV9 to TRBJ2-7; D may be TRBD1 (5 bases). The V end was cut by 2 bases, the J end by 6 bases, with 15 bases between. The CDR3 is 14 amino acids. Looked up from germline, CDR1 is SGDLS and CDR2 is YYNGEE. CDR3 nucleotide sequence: TGTGCCAGCAGCGTGATGTGGAAGGGGTCCGAGCAGTACTTC. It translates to CASSVMWKGSEQYF.

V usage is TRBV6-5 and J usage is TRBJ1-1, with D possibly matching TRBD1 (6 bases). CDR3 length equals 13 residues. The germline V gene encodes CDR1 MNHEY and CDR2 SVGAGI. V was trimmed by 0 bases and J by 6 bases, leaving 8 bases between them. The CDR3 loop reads CASSYSGGAEAFF. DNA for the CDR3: TGTGCCAGCAGTTACTCCGGGGGCGCTGAAGCTTTCTTT.